The 21 T cell receptor beta chains below all came from one sample that was sequenced in a study of response to subunit inactivated influenza vaccine. MiXCR, applied by TCRdb to the RT-PCR reads, yields one record per CDR3 protein. The table shows 650,000 to 800,000 distinct CDR3 sequences, with approximately 18% occurring only once. The material was PBMCs from blood, obtained 4 to 6 days after vaccination. These receptors all stem from a man in his forties or fifties who received an inactivated influenza vaccine.

This clonotype came up a few times. The gene calls are TRBV28 and TRBJ2-7, with no clear D. The germline gives CDR1 MDHEN, CDR2 SYDVKM. The CDR3 covers 13 residues. Trimming shortened V by 7 bases and J by 2 bases, and 12 bases separated the two germline ends. The CDR3 DNA follows: TGTGCCAGCAAATCGGTGGGGACCTACGAGCAGTACTTC. Protein: CASKSVGTYEQYF. Together with reference TRBV28 and TRBJ2-7, the CDR3 gives the full variable domain: DVKVTQSSRYLVKRTGEKVFLECVQDMDHENMFWYRQDPGLGLRLIYFSYDVKMKEKGDIPEGYSVSREKKERFSLILESASTNQTSMYLCASKSVGTYEQYFGPGTRLTVT.

Regarding this clonotype: A much more abundant neighbour one base away suggests this may be a read error. The V call is TRBV12-3 or TRBV12-4, the J call TRBJ2-1; possible D gene TRBD2, 6 bases. Trimming took off 5 bases at V and 9 bases at J, with 14 bases between the two ends. This CDR3 is built from 13 residues. In DNA form, the CDR3 reads TGTGCCAGCAGTCCCGGGACTGGCGTTGAGCAGTTCTTC. This codes for CASSPGTGVEQFF.

The rearrangement links TRBV5-1 to TRBJ2-7; 11 positions match TRBD2. Looked up from germline, CDR1 is SGHRS and CDR2 is YFSETQ. V gave up 3 bases and J gave up 5 bases; unmatched junction bases: 10. The CDR3 covers 16 residues. The CDR3 nucleotides are TGCGCCAGCAGCTGGGGTACTAGCGGGAGTGGAGACGAGCAGTACTTC. Amino acids: CASSWGTSGSGDEQYF.

The genes are TRBV29-1 and TRBJ2-7, with 11 bases aligning to TRBD2. The CDR3 spans 15 residues. Germline CDR1 is SQVTM and CDR2 is ANQGSEA. Trimming took 4 bases from V and 5 from J; bases not matched to a gene: 10. In nucleotides, the CDR3 is TGCAGCGTTGCCCATACTAGCGGGAGTTACCACGAGCAGTACTTC. This gives the protein CSVAHTSGSYHEQYF.

This clonotype was observed a handful of times. This chain uses TRBV15 with TRBJ2-7; D is ambiguous. V was pared by 0 bases and J by 4 bases, with 16 bases between. This CDR3 spans 16 amino acids. Germline CDR1 reads LNHNV; CDR2 reads YYDKDF (reference sequence). CDR3: CATSRDLAGFKYEQYF. The CDR3, as DNA: TGTGCCACCAGCAGAGATCTTGCCGGTTTTAAGTACGAGCAGTACTTC.

The chain recombines TRBV7-2 with TRBJ1-1; 9 bases match TRBD1. The germline CDR1 and CDR2 sequences are SGHTA and FQGNSA. Trimming took 4 bases from V and 8 from J; bases not matched to a gene: 14. The CDR3 extends over 16 amino acids. In DNA, the CDR3 is TGTGCCAGCAGCTCCGAAGTAGGGACAGGGAGACGCGAAGCTTTCTTT. Its protein is CASSSEVGTGRREAFF. The whole variable domain, remainder taken from reference TRBV7-2 and TRBJ1-1, is GAGVSQSPSNKVTEKGKDVELRCDPISGHTALYWYRQSLGQGLEFLIYFQGNSAPDKSGLPSDRFSAERTGGSVSTLTIQRTQQEDSAVYLCASSSEVGTGRREAFFGQGTRLTVV.

The chain combines TRBV24-1 with TRBJ2-7; 8 positions match TRBD1. V trimming: 4 bases; J trimming: 3 bases; junction bases outside the gene matches: 7. The V gene's germline CDR1 is KGHDR and CDR2 SFDVKD. This CDR3 spans 15 amino acids. CDR3 amino acids: CATSDPRTGSYEQYF. CDR3 DNA sequence: TGTGCCACCAGTGACCCGCGGACAGGGAGCTACGAGCAGTACTTC.

This clonotype occurred a few times. The rearrangement links TRBV20-1 to TRBJ1-2; D perhaps matches TRBD1 (6 bases). The CDR3 length is 19 residues. Germline V gene lookup returns CDR1 DFQATT and CDR2 SNEGSKA (reference sequence). Deletions cut 0 bases from V and 8 bases from J, with 31 bases between. The CDR3 protein is CSARERTDSIFFHGYGYTF. CDR3 DNA: TGCAGTGCTAGAGAAAGGACGGACAGCATCTTTTTCCACGGCTACGGCTACACCTTC.

V and J are TRBV12-3 or TRBV12-4 and TRBJ2-3; 10 bases are a match to TRBD2. CDR3 size: 14 residues. With 6 bases clipped from V and 5 bases from J, the junction kept 5 bases outside the gene matches. The CDR3 DNA reads TGTGCCAGCAGACTTAGCGGGGGGTTAGATACGCAGTATTTT. It specifies CASRLSGGLDTQYF.

This clonotype was counted only a few times. The chain uses TRBV27 and TRBJ2-1; 10 nucleotides line up with TRBD2. The length of the CDR3 is 13 residues. V trimming: 8 bases; J trimming: 4 bases; junction bases outside the gene matches: 2. Germline lookup yields CDR1 MNHEY and CDR2 SMNVEV (reference sequence). CDR3 amino acids: CASGLAEYNEQFF. The CDR3 region has the DNA TGTGCCAGCGGACTAGCGGAATACAATGAGCAGTTCTTC.

J is TRBJ2-7 and V is TRBV7-9; D is perhaps TRBD1 (6 bases). The CDR3 covers 12 residues. Germline CDR1 SEHNR, CDR2 FQNEAQ (reference sequence). Trimming stripped 0 bases from V and 10 bases from J, with 10 bases between. In nucleotides, the CDR3 is TGTGCCAGCAGCTTAGCGGGACACCAACAGTACTTC. It translates to CASSLAGHQQYF. The full variable domain, in which reference TRBV7-9 and TRBJ2-7 provide the parts outside the CDR3, is DTGVSQNPRHKITKRGQNVTFRCDPISEHNRLYWYRQTLGQGPEFLTYFQNEAQLEKSRLLSDRFSAERPKGSFSTLEIQRTEQGDSAMYLCASSLAGHQQYFGPGTRLTVT.

This clonotype was seen a few times. The V and J genes are TRBV5-1 and TRBJ2-7; weak D call: TRBD2 (5 bases). CDR3 size: 13 residues. Per the germline V gene, CDR1 is SGHRS and CDR2 is YFSETQ. V was cut by 3 bases and J by 7 bases, with 14 bases left in between. CDR3 in DNA: TGCGCCAGCAGCTGGAGTCTGGGCGGGGAGCAGTACTTC. Translating gives CASSWSLGGEQYF.

The chain recombines TRBV29-1 with TRBJ2-5; 10 positions agree with TRBD2. The V gene's germline CDR1 is SQVTM and CDR2 ANQGSEA. The CDR3 extends over 18 amino acids. J lost 0 bases, V lost 1 base, and 11 bases had no gene match. CDR3 bases: TGCAGCGTTGAAGGTCTCGGGCTAGCGGGGGTGTACCAAGAGACCCAGTACTTC. Protein product: CSVEGLGLAGVYQETQYF.

The V and J genes are TRBV5-1 and TRBJ2-2, with D tentatively TRBD1 or TRBD2 (6 bases each). The germline V gene has CDR1 SGHRS and CDR2 YFSETQ. The CDR3 runs to 17 residues. V was shortened by 2 bases and J by 1 base, with 15 bases between the two germline ends. CDR3 DNA: TGCGCCAGCAGCTTATTCGGGGGCCTTGTGAACACCGGGGAGCTGTTTTTT. It encodes CASSLFGGLVNTGELFF.

The chain carries TRBV12-3 or TRBV12-4 and TRBJ2-1; D is undetermined. V was shortened by 3 bases and J by 2 bases, with 20 bases between the two germline ends. The CDR3 covers 18 residues. The CDR3 DNA is TGTGCCAGCAGTTTCGGGCCTGTCGGCAGGATACCCTACAATGAGCAGTTCTTC. It encodes CASSFGPVGRIPYNEQFF.

The V gene is TRBV4-2, the J gene TRBJ2-5; no clear D. V was pared by 0 bases and J by 5 bases, with 13 bases between. From germline, CDR1 is LGHNA and CDR2 YNFKEQ. This CDR3 is built from 15 residues. The CDR3 DNA sequence: TGTGCCAGCAGCCAAGATTTACTCGCCCGGGAGACCCAGTACTTC. Its protein is CASSQDLLARETQYF.

Turning to this clonotype: It is likely a read error, because the conserved phenylalanine at the end of the CDR3 is missing. The chain links TRBV6-4 to TRBJ2-1; the match to TRBD1 covers 7 bases. The ends lost 7 bases at V and 7 bases at J; junction bases unmatched: 10. The CDR3 contains 14 residues. The V gene's germline CDR1 is MRHNA and CDR2 SNTAGT. This CDR3 is CASTTLDRRNEQFS. The CDR3 DNA follows: TGTGCCAGCACTACCCTGGACAGGAGGAATGAGCAGTTCTCC.

Points on this clonotype: A junction end diverges from the germline sequence, so it may reflect a read error. The CDR3 loop is CAISDGTDTQFF. DNA of the CDR3: TGTGCCATCAGTGACGGCACAGATACGCAGTTTTTT. This chain joins TRBV10-3 and TRBJ2-3; D gene uncertain. Per the germline V gene, CDR1 is ENHRY and CDR2 is SYGVKD. The CDR3 length is 12 residues.

This clonotype was observed a few times. This chain connects TRBV5-1 to TRBJ2-2, with D tentatively TRBD1 (6 bases). Trimming stripped 1 base from V and 4 bases from J, with 14 bases between. In germline, CDR1 is SGHRS, CDR2 YFSETQ. The CDR3 contains 16 residues. CDR3 DNA: TGCGCCAGCAGCTTGTCCACAGGGCTAGGCACCGGGGAGCTGTTTTTT. This gives the protein CASSLSTGLGTGELFF.

V gene TRBV6-5 combines with J gene TRBJ2-5, with 9 bases matching TRBD2. CDR3 size: 14 residues. In germline, CDR1 is MNHEY, CDR2 SVGAGI. V lost 2 bases, J lost 4 bases, and 2 bases stayed unmatched. CDR3 bases: TGTGCCAGCAGTTACGGACTAGCGAGAGAGACCCAGTACTTC. Amino acids: CASSYGLARETQYF.

This chain uses TRBV4-3 with TRBJ2-7; tentatively, D is TRBD2 (5 bases). V was shortened by 1 base and J by 5 bases, with 15 bases between the two germline ends. Germline CDR1 LGHNA, CDR2 YSLEER. This CDR3 is 15 amino acids long. CDR3: CASSQVPGSGNEQYF. CDR3 DNA sequence: TGCGCCAGCAGCCAAGTGCCGGGGTCCGGGAACGAGCAGTACTTC.